This is a list of T cell receptor beta chains from one sample in a study of response to subunit inactivated influenza vaccine. TCRdb re-called the RT-PCR reads with MiXCR, one entry per CDR3 protein. The sample carries about half a million distinct CDR3 sequences, 7.6% recorded once. Specimen: PBMCs from blood, collected around 2 years after vaccination. These receptors all come from a man in his fifties or sixties who received an inactivated influenza vaccine. Both conserved end residues are trimmed from each CDR3.

v_call cdr3_aa
TRBV12-3/TRBV12-4 ASSSRGESAQETQY
TRBV12-3/TRBV12-4 ASSFGGRTDTQY
TRBV24-1 ATSDTRGIGANVLT
TRBV27 ASSPSWGELGYGYT
TRBV12-3/TRBV12-4 ASSLQAKPSTDTQY
TRBV5-1 ASSLGGGAHTEAF
TRBV7-2 ASSLEASGGWGEQF
TRBV12-3/TRBV12-4 CSWGQAPGYEQF
TRBV6-2/TRBV6-3 ASSPGDSLNQPQH
TRBV11-2 ASSSQGKGVYEQY
TRBV2 ASRSGTGGLALH
TRBV7-2 ASSFYRGETQY
TRBV19 ASSTAAGVQPQH
TRBV12-3/TRBV12-4 ASSLAGTGHEKLF
TRBV20-1 SATTGVGNTIY
TRBV4-2 ASSQESGATNEKLF
TRBV4-1 ASSQGPASGKNIQY
TRBV12-3/TRBV12-4 ASSQARGGNYGYT
TRBV20-1 SASQGAGEAF
TRBV19 ASSPSGASYEQY
TRBV7-2 ASSLEIGRRNTEAF
TRBV5-1 ASSLVADNSYEQY
TRBV11-2 ASSLNAGINEQF
TRBV30 AWTDDGVAGYT
TRBV15 ATSRSQREGSYEQY
TRBV29-1 SVAEGGSGTEAF
TRBV6-1 ASIASGHNEQF
TRBV19 ASSMDKRGRPGELF
TRBV2 ASSQLQGAKNSPLH
TRBV21-1 ASSTRDSKNIQY
TRBV7-8 ASSLGGFDGRLFTDTQY
TRBV10-3 AISGQDSNQPQH
TRBV20-1 SARRTGSGYGYT
TRBV28 ASSPRVRSSAKNIQY
TRBV12-3/TRBV12-4 ASSFSTGRGRRRGGYT
TRBV27 ASRPGGYTGELF
TRBV15 ATSRGQGKYQETQY
TRBV20-1 SARPRRSYNEQF
TRBV19 ASMNPPTDTQY
TRBV12-3/TRBV12-4 ASSSTGRVQETQY